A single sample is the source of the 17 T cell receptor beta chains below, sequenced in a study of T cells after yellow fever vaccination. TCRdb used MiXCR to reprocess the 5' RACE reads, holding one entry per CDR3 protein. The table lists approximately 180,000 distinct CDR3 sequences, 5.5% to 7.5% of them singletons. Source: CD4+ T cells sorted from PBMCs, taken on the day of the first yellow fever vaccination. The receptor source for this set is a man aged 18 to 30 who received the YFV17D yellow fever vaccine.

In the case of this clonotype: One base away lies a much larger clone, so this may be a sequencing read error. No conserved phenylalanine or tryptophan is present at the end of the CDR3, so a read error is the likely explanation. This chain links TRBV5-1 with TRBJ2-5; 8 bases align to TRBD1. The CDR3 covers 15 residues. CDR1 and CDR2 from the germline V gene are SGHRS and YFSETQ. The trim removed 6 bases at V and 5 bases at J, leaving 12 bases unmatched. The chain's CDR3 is CASTAGRTGRETQYL. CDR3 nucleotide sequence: TGCGCCAGCACAGCGGGTAGGACAGGGCGGGAGACCCAGTACCTC.

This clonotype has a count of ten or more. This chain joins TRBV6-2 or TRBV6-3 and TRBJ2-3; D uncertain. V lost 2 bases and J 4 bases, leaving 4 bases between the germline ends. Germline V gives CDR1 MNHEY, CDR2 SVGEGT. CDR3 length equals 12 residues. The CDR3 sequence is CASSYVADTQYF. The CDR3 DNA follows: TGTGCCAGCAGTTACGTGGCAGATACGCAGTATTTT.

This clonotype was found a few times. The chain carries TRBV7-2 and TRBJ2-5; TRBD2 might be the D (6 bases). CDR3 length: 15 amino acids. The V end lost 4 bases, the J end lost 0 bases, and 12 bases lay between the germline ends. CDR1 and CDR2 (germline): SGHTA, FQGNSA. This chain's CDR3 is CASSSTAGYQETQYF. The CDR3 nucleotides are TGTGCCAGCAGCTCCACAGCGGGTTACCAAGAGACCCAGTACTTC.

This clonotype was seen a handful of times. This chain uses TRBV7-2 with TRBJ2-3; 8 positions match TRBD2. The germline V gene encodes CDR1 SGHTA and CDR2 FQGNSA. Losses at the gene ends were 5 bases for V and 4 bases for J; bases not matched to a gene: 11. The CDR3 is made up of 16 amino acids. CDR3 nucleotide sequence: TGTGCCAGCAGCCCAGGACCCAGCGGGGGCGCAGATACGCAGTATTTT. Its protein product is CASSPGPSGGADTQYF.

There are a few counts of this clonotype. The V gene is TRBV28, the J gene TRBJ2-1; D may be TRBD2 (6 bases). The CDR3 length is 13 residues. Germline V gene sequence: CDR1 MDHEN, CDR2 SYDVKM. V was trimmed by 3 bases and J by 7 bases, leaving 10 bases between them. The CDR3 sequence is CASSFVGGNEQFF. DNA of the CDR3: TGTGCCAGCAGTTTCGTTGGGGGGAATGAGCAGTTCTTC. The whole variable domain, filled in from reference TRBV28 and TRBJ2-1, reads DVKVTQSSRYLVKRTGEKVFLECVQDMDHENMFWYRQDPGLGLRLIYFSYDVKMKEKGDIPEGYSVSREKKERFSLILESASTNQTSMYLCASSFVGGNEQFFGPGTRLTVL.

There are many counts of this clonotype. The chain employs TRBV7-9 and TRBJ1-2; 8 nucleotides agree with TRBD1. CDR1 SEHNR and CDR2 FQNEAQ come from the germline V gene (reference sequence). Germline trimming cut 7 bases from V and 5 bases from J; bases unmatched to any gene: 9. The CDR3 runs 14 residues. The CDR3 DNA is TGTGCCAGCATACAAGGACAGGGTGGTTATGGCTACACCTTC. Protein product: CASIQGQGGYGYTF.

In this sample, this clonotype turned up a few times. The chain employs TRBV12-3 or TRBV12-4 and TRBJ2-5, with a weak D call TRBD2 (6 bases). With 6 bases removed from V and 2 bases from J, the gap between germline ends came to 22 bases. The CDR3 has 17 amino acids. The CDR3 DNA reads TGTGCCAGCAGACCCCCCCGCGGGGCTCCTACTCAAGAGACCCAGTACTTC. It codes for CASRPPRGAPTQETQYF.

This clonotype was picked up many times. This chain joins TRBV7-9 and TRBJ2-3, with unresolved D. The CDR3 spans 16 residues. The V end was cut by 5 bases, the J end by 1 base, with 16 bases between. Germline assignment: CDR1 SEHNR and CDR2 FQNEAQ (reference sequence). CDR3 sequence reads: CASSPPRGLGTDTQYF. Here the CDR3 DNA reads TGTGCCAGCAGCCCCCCTCGTGGGCTCGGCACAGATACGCAGTATTTT.

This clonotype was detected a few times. CDR3 region: CASSLAGTGANVLTF. The CDR3 DNA sequence: TGCGCCAGCAGCTTGGCCGGGACTGGGGCCAACGTCCTGACTTTC. The chain is built from TRBV5-1 and TRBJ2-6, with D perhaps TRBD2 (5 bases). The V and J ends lost 0 bases and 2 bases respectively, with 6 bases between them. This CDR3 is built from 15 residues. Per germline, CDR1 SGHRS and CDR2 YFSETQ.

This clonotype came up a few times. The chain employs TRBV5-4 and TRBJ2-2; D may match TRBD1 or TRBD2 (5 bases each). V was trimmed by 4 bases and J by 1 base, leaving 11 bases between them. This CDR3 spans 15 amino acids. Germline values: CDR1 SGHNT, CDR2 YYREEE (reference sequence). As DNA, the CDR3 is TGTGCCAGCAGCCACGGGACGGGGAACACCGGGGAGCTGTTTTTT. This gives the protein CASSHGTGNTGELFF.

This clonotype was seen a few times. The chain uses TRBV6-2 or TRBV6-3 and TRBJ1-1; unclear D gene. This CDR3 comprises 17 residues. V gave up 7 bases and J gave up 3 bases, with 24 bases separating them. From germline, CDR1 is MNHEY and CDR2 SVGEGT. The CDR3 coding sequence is TGTGCCAGCACCGCCGACATTTATGGGTTTGGTGACACTGAAGCTTTCTTT. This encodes CASTADIYGFGDTEAFF.

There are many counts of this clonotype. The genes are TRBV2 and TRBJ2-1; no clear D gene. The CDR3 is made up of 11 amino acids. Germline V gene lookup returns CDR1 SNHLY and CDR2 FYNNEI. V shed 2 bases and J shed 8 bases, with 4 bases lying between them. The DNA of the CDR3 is TGTGCCAGCAGTGAAAACTATGAGCAGTTCTTC. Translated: CASSENYEQFF. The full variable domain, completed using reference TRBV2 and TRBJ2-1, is EPEVTQTPSHQVTQMGQEVILRCVPISNHLYFYWYRQILGQKVEFLVSFYNNEISEKSEIFDDQFSVERPDGSNFTLKIRSTKLEDSAMYFCASSENYEQFFGPGTRLTVL.

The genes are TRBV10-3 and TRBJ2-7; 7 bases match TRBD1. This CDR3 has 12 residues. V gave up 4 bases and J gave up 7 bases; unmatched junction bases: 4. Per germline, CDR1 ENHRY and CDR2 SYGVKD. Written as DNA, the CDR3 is TGTGCCATCAGTGGACAGGGCCGGGAGCAGTACGTC. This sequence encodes CAISGQGREQYV.

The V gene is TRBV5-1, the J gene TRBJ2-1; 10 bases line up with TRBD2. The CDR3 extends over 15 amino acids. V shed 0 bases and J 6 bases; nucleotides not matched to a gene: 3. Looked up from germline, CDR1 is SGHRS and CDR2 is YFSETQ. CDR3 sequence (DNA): TGCGCCAGCAGCTTGGCCCTAGCGGGGGCCAATGAGCAGTTCTTC. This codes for CASSLALAGANEQFF.

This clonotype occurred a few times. In DNA form, the CDR3 reads TGTGCCAGCAGCTTCGGACGGGGGGAGCAAGAGACCCAGTACTTC. Translation gives CASSFGRGEQETQYF. The chain links TRBV7-9 to TRBJ2-5; 7 bases are shared with TRBD2. With V trimmed by 3 bases and J by 2 bases, 6 bases remained unmatched. CDR1 and CDR2 from the germline V gene are SEHNR and FQNEAQ (reference sequence). The CDR3 sequence is 15 residues long.

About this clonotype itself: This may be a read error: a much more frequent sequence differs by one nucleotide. The DNA for the CDR3 is TGTGCCAGCAGCGGACAGGGATATGACAAGCAGCCCCAGCATTTT. The encoded protein is CASSGQGYDKQPQHF. V and J are TRBV11-2 and TRBJ1-5; 8 bases fit TRBD1. The CDR3 runs to 15 residues. The V segment lost 5 bases and the J segment 7 bases; nucleotides outside the gene matches: 10. Germline CDR1 and CDR2: SGHAT and FQNNGV.

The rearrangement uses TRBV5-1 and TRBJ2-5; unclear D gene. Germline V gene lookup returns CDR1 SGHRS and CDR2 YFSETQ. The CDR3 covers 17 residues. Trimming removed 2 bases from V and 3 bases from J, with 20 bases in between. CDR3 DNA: TGCGCCAGCAGCTTTATCGGTCCCGACACGCCAAAAGAGACCCAGTACTTC. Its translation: CASSFIGPDTPKETQYF.